The rows below give T cell receptor beta chains drawn from one sample of a study of cytomegalovirus exposure and HLA in healthy donors. Generated by immunoSEQ multiplex PCR, the TCRdb table keeps only in-frame clones and is missing some. The sample shows more than 45,000 clones, and 10% to 15% sits with its ten largest clones. Sequenced sample: PBMCs. Receptors originate from a woman aged 25 to 45 in good health and CMV-seropositive. Each CDR3 is given with its conserved first and last residue. The D gene is left open where the match is weak.

d_call cdr3_length j_call v_call cdr3_nt cdr3_aa
TRBD2 14 TRBJ2-5 TRBV6-7 TGTGCCAGAACACCAAGACTAGCGAAAGAGACCCAGTACTTC CARTPRLAKETQYF
- 14 TRBJ2-7 TRBV27 TGTGCCAGCAGTTTAACGGCAGGGGCCTACGAGCAGTACTTC CASSLTAGAYEQYF
TRBD1 15 TRBJ2-5 TRBV28 TGTGCCAGCAGCACCTGGGACGGACAGGGGGGGACCCAGTACTTC CASSTWDGQGGTQYF
TRBD1 14 TRBJ2-7 TRBV6-1 TGTGCCAGCAGTGATTGGGACAGTGCCTACGAGCAGTACTTC CASSDWDSAYEQYF
- 16 TRBJ2-3 TRBV19 TGTGCCAGTAGTATAGGGACGGGGGGCCTCACAGATACGCAGTATTTT CASSIGTGGLTDTQYF
- 13 TRBJ2-4 TRBV2 TGTGCCAGCAAGGCGGGCTTGGAGAACATTCAGTACTTC CASKAGLENIQYF
- 11 TRBJ2-5 TRBV30 TGTGCCTGGGAGAGGGCAGAGACCCAGTACTTC CAWERAETQYF
TRBD1 14 TRBJ1-2 TRBV29-1 TGCAGCGTCTGGGACAGGGGGAATAACTATGGCTACACCTTC CSVWDRGNNYGYTF
TRBD1 16 TRBJ1-3 TRBV18 TGTGCCAGCTCACCGGACAGGGTGATGTCTGGAAACACCATATATTTT CASSPDRVMSGNTIYF
- 12 TRBJ1-4 TRBV6-5 TGTGCCAGCAGTACAGGTTCCGGAAAACTGTTTTTT CASSTGSGKLFF
- 15 TRBJ2-7 TRBV30 TGTGCCTGGAGACCCCGGGAAAGGGCTTTTAGTGAGCAGTACTTC CAWRPRERAFSEQYF
- 13 TRBJ1-5 TRBV27 TGTGCCAGCAGTCTGTGGACTGGGCAGCCCCAGCATTTT CASSLWTGQPQHF
- 17 TRBJ1-3 TRBV30 TGTGCCTGGAGTGGGTTAGACTGGAGAACGGCCGGAAACACCATATATTTT CAWSGLDWRTAGNTIYF
- 21 TRBJ2-1 TRBV1 TGCACCAGCAGCCGCAATATACTAGCGGGAGGGCTTGGGATGTCCTACAATGAGCAGTTCTTC CTSSRNILAGGLGMSYNEQFF
TRBD1 14 TRBJ2-1 TRBV5-1 TGCGCCAGCAGCGCCGGGACAGGGTATTATGAGCAGTTCTTC CASSAGTGYYEQFF
TRBD2 16 TRBJ2-2 TRBV2 TGTGCCAGCACTATGGGACTAGCGGGTAACACCGGGGAGCTGTTTTTT CASTMGLAGNTGELFF
TRBD2 14 TRBJ2-1 TRBV30 TGTGCCTGGAGGGTAAACGGGGGGGCCGGCTGGCAGTTCTTC CAWRVNGGAGWQFF
- 13 TRBJ1-2 TRBV5-4 TGTGCCAGCAGCTTTGACAGGAACTATGGCTACACCTTC CASSFDRNYGYTF
TRBD2 17 TRBJ2-1 TRBV9 TGTGCCAGCAGCGTAGCCCTGGGACTAGCGGCCCACAATGAGCAGTTCTTC CASSVALGLAAHNEQFF
- 12 TRBJ1-2 TRBV4-1 TGCGCCAGCAGCCAGGGGGGGGTTGGCTACACCTTC CASSQGGVGYTF
TRBD1 13 TRBJ1-5 TRBV6-1 TGTGCCAGCAGTAGGGACAGAGATCAGCCCCAGCATTTT CASSRDRDQPQHF
- 17 TRBJ2-5 TRBV5-5 TGTGCCAGCAGCTCTCTTTCCGGCGGGGGCCATCAAGAGACCCAGTACTTC CASSSLSGGGHQETQYF
- 15 TRBJ2-1 TRBV11-3 TGTGCCAGCAGCACCGACAGAGGTGGCTACAATGAGCAGTTCTTC CASSTDRGGYNEQFF
- 14 TRBJ1-1 TRBV19 TGTGCCAGTAGTAAACAGGGAGAGCACACTGAAGCTTTCTTT CASSKQGEHTEAFF
- 12 TRBJ1-6 TRBV7-6 TGTGCCTCCGGGACATATAATTCACCCCTACACTTT CASGTYNSPLHF
- 15 TRBJ2-2 TRBV9 TGTGCCAGCAGCCCCCACAGGGTGTCGATGGAGGAGCTGTTTTTT CASSPHRVSMEELFF
- 15 TRBJ1-5 TRBV6-1 TGTGCCAGCAGGGGGGGGTGGGAGCCCAATCAGCCCCAGCATTTT CASRGGWEPNQPQHF
- 16 TRBJ2-1 TRBV7-6 TGTGCCAGCAGCGGCCTGGTTGGTAGCCACTACAATGAGCAGTTCTTC CASSGLVGSHYNEQFF
TRBD2 15 TRBJ2-7 TRBV18 TGTGCCAGCTCACCAACCGGGCCGAACGGGGGGGAGCAGTACTTC CASSPTGPNGGEQYF
TRBD1 14 TRBJ1-4 TRBV5-4 TGTGCCAGCAGCCCCGGGACAGGAGACGAAAAACTGTTTTTT CASSPGTGDEKLFF
TRBD1 18 TRBJ2-6 TRBV7-3 TGTGCCAGCAGCCTCGACCTGGGAAGGGGGCAGGGGGCCAACGTCCTGACTTTC CASSLDLGRGQGANVLTF
- 14 TRBJ1-6 TRBV5-1 TGCGCCAGCAGCTTGGGACAGTATAATTCACCCCTCCACTTT CASSLGQYNSPLHF
- 15 TRBJ1-3 TRBV6-5 TGTGCCAGCAGTTACTCCCGGGATTCTGGAAACACCATATATTTT CASSYSRDSGNTIYF
- 14 TRBJ1-1 TRBV5-1 TGCGCCAGCAGCTCCCAGGGGCGGAACACTGAAGCTTTCTTT CASSSQGRNTEAFF
- 17 TRBJ2-1 TRBV5-1 TGCGCCAGCAGCTTGGGGGGGACGGGACTCTCCTACAATGAGCAGTTCTTC CASSLGGTGLSYNEQFF
- 12 TRBJ1-1 TRBV29-1 TGCAGCGTCATGGGGGGGGCGGGAAGGGCTTTCTTT CSVMGGAGRAFF
- 17 TRBJ2-7 TRBV1 TGCACCAGCAGCCAAGAAAGAATGGTCCCAGGGCGGTACGAGCAGTACTTC CTSSQERMVPGRYEQYF
- 13 TRBJ1-5 TRBV6-5 TGTGCCAGCAGGCTGGGGGCAAATCAGCCCCAGCATTTT CASRLGANQPQHF
TRBD2 16 TRBJ2-5 TRBV5-1 TGCGCCAGCAGCCCGGGACTAGCGGGAGTCGGAGAGACCCAGTACTTC CASSPGLAGVGETQYF
- 13 TRBJ1-5 TRBV29-1 TGCAGCGTTGGACGGGATAGCAATCAGCCCCAGCATTTT CSVGRDSNQPQHF
- 14 TRBJ2-5 TRBV9 TGTGCCAGCAGCGTAGCTGGGGGGCAAGAGACCCAGTACTTC CASSVAGGQETQYF
- 10 TRBJ2-5 TRBV9 TGTGCCAGCGGGGGGGAGACCCAGTACTTC CASGGETQYF
- 13 TRBJ1-4 TRBV9 TGTGCCAGCAGCGTAACGGGGTCTGAAAAACTGTTTTTT CASSVTGSEKLFF
- 15 TRBJ1-5 TRBV6-1 TGTGCCAGCAGTGAATTTTCGACACTGGTTCAGCCCCAGCATTTT CASSEFSTLVQPQHF
TRBD1 13 TRBJ2-3 TRBV18 TGTGCCACCTCGGGACAGGCTCATGGCACGCAGTATTTT CATSGQAHGTQYF
TRBD2 17 TRBJ2-5 TRBV4-2 TGTGCCAGCAGCCCCGACGGCCCCAGCGGGAGAGTCGGGACCCAGTACTTC CASSPDGPSGRVGTQYF
TRBD1 15 TRBJ1-3 TRBV7-2 TGTGCCAGCAGCCACCGACAGGGCTCTGGAAACACCATATATTTT CASSHRQGSGNTIYF
- 14 TRBJ2-3 TRBV6-4 TGTGCCAGCAGTGACTCTAGCGAGTCAGATACGCAGTATTTT CASSDSSESDTQYF
- 18 TRBJ1-2 TRBV13 TGTGCCAGCAGCCAACTCGCGATCAGACCTGCTTCGGAGAATGGCTACACCTTC CASSQLAIRPASENGYTF
TRBD1 15 TRBJ2-5 TRBV7-9 TGTGCCAGCAGCTCCCCGGCAGGGGGAATAGAGACCCAGTACTTC CASSSPAGGIETQYF
TRBD2 13 TRBJ2-7 TRBV6-5 TGTGCCGCCCGGGGGGGGGCCGGTCACGAGCAGTACTTC CAARGGAGHEQYF
TRBD1 14 TRBJ1-2 TRBV28 TGTGCCAGCAGTGCTCCAGGGACAGTCTATGGCTACACCTTC CASSAPGTVYGYTF
TRBD2 15 TRBJ2-5 TRBV6-5 TGTGCCAGCAGCATCACTAGCGGAAGCCAAGAGACCCAGTACTTC CASSITSGSQETQYF
- 14 TRBJ2-7 TRBV18 TGTGCCAGCTCACCGGTAGCGGCTTCCTACGAGCAGTACTTC CASSPVAASYEQYF
- 11 TRBJ2-5 TRBV7-6 TGTGCCAGCAGCCCACTGGAGACCCAGTACTTC CASSPLETQYF
TRBD1 15 TRBJ1-1 TRBV4-1 TGCGCCAGCAGCCGAGGAACAGGGGGGGGCACTGAAGCTTTCTTT CASSRGTGGGTEAFF
- 14 TRBJ1-1 TRBV18 TGTGCCAGCTCACCACCGTCACAGGACACTGAAGCTTTCTTT CASSPPSQDTEAFF
TRBD1 17 TRBJ1-1 TRBV5-1 TGCGCCAGCAGCTTGTTTGGGACAGGGGGCGCGGGCACTGAAGCTTTCTTT CASSLFGTGGAGTEAFF
- 15 TRBJ1-2 TRBV11-2 TGTGCCAGCAGCTTAGATACAGGTTCAAACTATGGCTACACCTTC CASSLDTGSNYGYTF